This passage covers 16 T cell receptor beta chains from one sample sequenced in a study of blood T cell repertoires in COVID-19. The assay was immunoSEQ multiplex PCR, and TCRdb's table has in-frame clones only and misses some. The table shows tens of thousands of clones, with around 86% occurring only once. Specimen: peripheral blood. The receptors stem from a man between 65 and 79 years old with active or convalescent COVID-19.

The chain uses TRBV10-3 and TRBJ1-1; 10 positions match TRBD1. Germline trimming cut 0 bases from V and 5 bases from J; bases unmatched to any gene: 3. The V gene's germline CDR1 is ENHRY and CDR2 SYGVKD. The CDR3 covers 15 residues. The CDR3 region has the DNA TGTGCCATCAGTGAGTCGGGACAGGGGATGACTGAAGCTTTCTTT. Translating gives CAISESGQGMTEAFF.

DNA for the CDR3: TGTGCCAGCGGGCAGCGGGAGATCTACGAGCAGTACTTC. The encoded protein is CASGQREIYEQYF. This chain connects TRBV9 to TRBJ2-7; 8 bases match TRBD2. V shed 7 bases and J 3 bases; nucleotides not matched to a gene: 6. The CDR3 contains 13 residues. Germline values: CDR1 SGDLS, CDR2 YYNGEE.

The chain links TRBV28 to TRBJ2-4; weak D call: TRBD2 (6 bases). This CDR3 region has 14 residues. V was pared by 5 bases and J by 7 bases, with 15 bases between. Germline lookup yields CDR1 MDHEN and CDR2 SYDVKM. The CDR3 loop is CASSRPGSQNIQYF. The CDR3 DNA sequence: TGTGCCAGCAGTCGACCCGGGAGCCAGAACATTCAGTACTTC.

This sequence joins TRBV29-1 and TRBJ2-6, with D possibly matching TRBD2 (6 bases). The CDR3 has 15 residues. CDR1 SQVTM and CDR2 ANQGSEA come from the germline V gene. V was pared by 5 bases and J by 0 bases, with 11 bases between. The DNA for the CDR3 is TGCAGCGTTCTGGCGGGGAACTCTGGGGCCAACGTCCTGACTTTC. As protein: CSVLAGNSGANVLTF.

CDR3 sequence: CASSLWDRGSGNTIYF. CDR3 bases: TGCGCCAGCAGCTTGTGGGACAGGGGCTCCGGAAACACCATATATTTT. The chain carries TRBV5-1 and TRBJ1-3; TRBD1 matches 10 bases. This CDR3 comprises 16 residues. Germline CDR1 SGHRS, CDR2 YFSETQ. V was clipped by 1 base and J by 4 bases; unmatched bases: 5.

V gene TRBV5-1 combines with J gene TRBJ1-3; 7 nucleotides align to TRBD1. Germline V gene sequence: CDR1 SGHRS, CDR2 YFSETQ. The CDR3 consists of 15 residues. V trimming: 3 bases; J trimming: 2 bases; junction bases outside the gene matches: 5. The CDR3 sequence: CASSSTGAAGNTIYF. Here the CDR3 DNA reads TGCGCCAGCAGCTCCACAGGGGCGGCTGGAAACACCATATATTTT.

The genes are TRBV27 and TRBJ2-3; 9 positions match TRBD2. CDR1 and CDR2 from the germline V gene are MNHEY and SMNVEV (reference sequence). With 11 bases clipped from V and 0 bases from J, the junction kept 9 bases outside the gene matches. This CDR3 region has 15 residues. The DNA for the CDR3 is TGTGCCGGGACTTTGACTAGCGGCAGCACAGATACGCAGTATTTT. Translation gives CAGTLTSGSTDTQYF.

The gene calls are TRBV7-2 and TRBJ2-3, with D uncertain. Germline lookup yields CDR1 SGHTA and CDR2 FQGNSA. Trimming pared 3 bases from V and 6 bases from J, leaving 7 bases between. The CDR3 has 12 amino acids. The CDR3, as DNA: TGTGCCAGCAGCTTTAACGAGGATACGCAGTATTTT. It is translated as CASSFNEDTQYF.

V usage is TRBV3-1 (or the pseudogene TRBV3-2) and J usage is TRBJ2-1; TRBD2 might be the D (6 bases). V shed 2 bases and J shed 2 bases, with 19 bases lying between them. This CDR3 spans 18 amino acids. Germline CDR1 and CDR2: LGHDT and YNNKEL (reference sequence). The DNA of the CDR3 is TGTGCCAGCAGCCAAATCCCATTCGGGGCTAGCGCCTACAATGAGCAGTTCTTC. Amino acids: CASSQIPFGASAYNEQFF.

The chain is built from TRBV11-2 and TRBJ1-4, with 9 bases that match TRBD1. This CDR3 has 14 amino acids. J gave up 7 bases and V 5 bases, and 5 bases lay outside the gene matches. CDR1 and CDR2 from the germline V gene are SGHAT and FQNNGV. DNA of the CDR3: TGTGCCAGCAGCAGGGGACAGGGTCGTGAAAAACTGTTTTTT. It specifies CASSRGQGREKLFF. Using reference TRBV11-2 and TRBJ1-4 for the parts outside the CDR3, the full variable domain is EAGVAQSPRYKIIEKRQSVAFWCNPISGHATLYWYQQILGQGPKLLIQFQNNGVVDDSQLPKDRFSAERLKGVDSTLKIQPAKLEDSAVYLCASSRGQGREKLFFGSGTQLSVL.

J is TRBJ2-7 and V is TRBV29-1; 10 nucleotides line up with TRBD2. J was trimmed by 0 bases and V by 3 bases; bases with no gene match: 5. CDR3 size: 15 residues. Germline V gene lookup returns CDR1 SQVTM and CDR2 ANQGSEA. The CDR3: CSVEGLAGASYEQYF. Here the CDR3 DNA reads TGCAGCGTTGAGGGGCTAGCGGGAGCCTCCTACGAGCAGTACTTC.

The V gene is TRBV3-1 (or the pseudogene TRBV3-2), the J gene TRBJ1-2, with 7 bases matching TRBD1. Germline trimming cut 5 bases from V and 3 bases from J; bases unmatched to any gene: 6. The CDR3 is 14 residues long. Germline CDR1 reads LGHDT; CDR2 reads YNNKEL (reference sequence). CDR3 sequence: CASSNPGTDYGYTF. The CDR3 nucleotides are TGTGCCAGCAGCAACCCCGGGACAGACTATGGCTACACCTTC.

This clone was seen a single time. This chain connects TRBV19 to TRBJ2-2, with 10 bases fitting TRBD2. Germline CDR1 is LNHDA and CDR2 is SQIVND (reference sequence). This CDR3 has 14 amino acids. J was trimmed by 2 bases and V by 9 bases; bases with no gene match: 3. CDR3 loop: CASRLAGNTGELFF. In nucleotides, the CDR3 is TGTGCCAGCCGACTAGCGGGCAACACCGGGGAGCTGTTTTTT.

To note about this clone: The same CDR3 can be traced to other DNA sequences in this sample. The gene calls are TRBV28 and TRBJ1-2; D not certain. This CDR3 has 12 residues. Germline V lookup: CDR1 MDHEN, CDR2 SYDVKM. Trimming took 2 bases from V and 5 from J, leaving 6 bases between them. The CDR3 protein is CASSLGQYGYTF. The DNA of the CDR3 is TGTGCCAGCAGTTTAGGGCAGTATGGCTACACCTTC.

The gene calls are TRBV5-6 and TRBJ1-4; D perhaps matches TRBD1 (5 bases). The V and J ends lost 2 bases and 0 bases respectively, with 11 bases between them. CDR1 and CDR2 (germline): SGHDT, YYEEEE. CDR3 length: 16 residues. DNA for the CDR3: TGTGCCAGCAGCTTCAAGACCAGGGCAACTAATGAAAAACTGTTTTTT. Translated, it gives CASSFKTRATNEKLFF.

V and J are TRBV10-1 and TRBJ2-3; D ambiguous. Trimming removed 3 bases from V and 8 bases from J, with 6 bases in between. The CDR3 has 11 amino acids. Germline-derived CDR1 and CDR2 are WNHNN and SYGVQD (reference sequence). The CDR3 nucleotides are TGCGCCAGCAGTGAAAACGGTACGCAGTATTTT. The encoded protein is CASSENGTQYF.